This T cell receptor (beta chain) was documented in a study of blood T cell repertoires in COVID-19 (TCRdb year 2020). In terms of the full investigation: Samples from collaborators originated in the United States, Italy and Spain and spanned both the acute and convalescent phases of COVID-19. The prospective study material was composed of cDNA or gDNA derived from T cells, B-cell-depleted T cells, or PBMCs. A de-identified subject ID, COVID-19 status, age in years and sex were almost always included in the sample metadata. Where available, HLA class I and class II types were taken from metadata supplied by the sample provider and were not determined by assay-based typing. The repertoires were released in a freely available public database intended as a resource for research on the immune response to SARS-CoV-2. Samples came from the ongoing ImmuneRACE study (first 160 participants) plus 1,254 subjects from 6 global collaborators. The dataset comprised deeply sampled blood TCRbeta repertoires from subjects exposed to, actively infected with, or recovered from COVID-19.

Summary of the overall study and its limitations: Clinical and demographic metadata were provided uncurated, with the amount varying by source and participant.

Turning to this clone: The clone's antigen remains unknown. Base-call qualities are not available, and no considerably larger clone is one nucleotide away.

As encoded in the germline V gene, CDR1 is SGDLS while CDR2 is YYNGEE. The CDR3 spans 16 residues, from the cysteine through the phenylalanine. Solely the CDR3 DNA is kept, with 48 bases framed from the first base. Clipping removes 0 bases from V and 1 base from J, with 5 as the unmatched junction base count. Enrolling through a virtual design, the prospective study's participants ranged in age from roughly 18 to 90 years and lived across some 22 United States geographic areas. In the prospective study, participants were assigned to cohorts based on the clinical history participants reported in a screening survey and a study questionnaire. For ImmuneRACE Cohort 3, a participant was defined as recovered based on two consecutive negative NP/OP PCR tests, clearance by a healthcare professional, or resolution of symptoms. Each participant in the prospective study had whole blood, serum and a nasopharyngeal or oropharyngeal swab collected by mobile phlebotomists. Additional blood draws and questionnaires over a 2-month period could optionally be provided by prospective study participants. Before DNA extraction, blood samples from the prospective study were shipped at room temperature or frozen.

TCRbeta CDR3 regions were amplified from genomic DNA by means of the immunoSEQ Assay, a bias-controlled multiplex PCR. In the paper's pipeline: The number of nucleated cells in each sample was estimated from the amplification of reference gene primers within the assay. To quantify the absolute abundance of each unique TCRbeta CDR3 rearrangement, sequence reads were collapsed and filtered. For each sample, productive Simpson clonality was calculated as the square root of Simpson's diversity index across productive rearrangements. This is the immuneACCESS table as TCRdb keeps it, with only in-frame sequences that have V and J called. A part of the clones is gone; compared with another copy, unresolved V genes explain less than half, and the rest is unexplained. V and J calls and clone size are those listed in that table; D and trimming were worked out from the DNA. The sample contains about 410,000 clones, 89% of them found a single time. 1.5% to 2% of the sample is in the top ten clones.

This receptor was identified in a woman aged 25 to 39 who had recovered from COVID-19. The sample consisted of PBMCs or T cells enriched from blood (not recorded which). The chain links TRBV9 with TRBJ1-1; 8 bases in between match TRBD1. The base sequence is TGTGCCAGCAGCGTAGGTCCCAGGGGGCCGAACACTGAAGCTTTCTTT. The encoded protein is CASSVGPRGPNTEAFF. Here the CDR3 is joined to the reference TRBV9 and TRBJ1-1 genes, and the full variable domain is: DSGVTQTPKHLITATGQRVTLRCSPRSGDLSVYWYQQSLDQGLQFLIQYYNGEERAKGNILERFSAQQFPDLHSELNLSSLELGDSALYFCASSVGPRGPNTEAFFGQGTRLTVV.